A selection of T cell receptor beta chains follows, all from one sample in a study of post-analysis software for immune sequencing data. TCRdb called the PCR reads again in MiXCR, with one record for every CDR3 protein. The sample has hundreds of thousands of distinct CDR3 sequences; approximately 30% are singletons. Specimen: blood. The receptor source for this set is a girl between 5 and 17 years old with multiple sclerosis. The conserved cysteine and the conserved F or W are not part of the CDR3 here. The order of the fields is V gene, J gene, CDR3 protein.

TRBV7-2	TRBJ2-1	ASSLVRFGSYNEQF
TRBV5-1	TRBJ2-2	ASSLVSGELF
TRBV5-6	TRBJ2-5	ASSFQARDRVLGETQY
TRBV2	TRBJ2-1	AARPGGVSEQF
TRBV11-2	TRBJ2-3	ASSSRRGRTDTQY
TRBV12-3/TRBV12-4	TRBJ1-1	ASSFRQGDTEAF
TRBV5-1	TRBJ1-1	ASSLLRRGAEAF
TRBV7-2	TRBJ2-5	ASSSRTGLFEQY
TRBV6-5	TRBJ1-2	ASRPQRVNYGYT
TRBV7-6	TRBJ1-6	ASSSSGANSPLH
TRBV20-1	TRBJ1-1	SAATGLQNTEAF
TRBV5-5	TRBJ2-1	ASSLELVAIRQF
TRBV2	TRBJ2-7	ASSAGERYEQY
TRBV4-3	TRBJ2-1	ASRRGQADNEQF
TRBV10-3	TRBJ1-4	AISYDSDATNEKRF
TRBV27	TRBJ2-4	ASSLGTEKNIQY
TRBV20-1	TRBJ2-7	STHGDSTYEQY
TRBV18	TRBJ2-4	ASSPLGNIQY
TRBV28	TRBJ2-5	ASSYGTRVQETQY
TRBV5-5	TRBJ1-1	ASSLAGWNTEAF
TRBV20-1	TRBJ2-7	SARDIGDYEQY
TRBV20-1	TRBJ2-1	SARDLAGGYNEQF
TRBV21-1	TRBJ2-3	AGSTGTHTQY
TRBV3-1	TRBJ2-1	ASSQDRRASHEQF
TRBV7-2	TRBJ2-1	ASRSVGGPMTDEQF
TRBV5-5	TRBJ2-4	ASSLDGGGKNIQY
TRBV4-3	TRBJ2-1	ASSQDSLTVSEQF
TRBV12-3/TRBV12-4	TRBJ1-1	ASSPNGANTEAF
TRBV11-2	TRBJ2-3	ASSSEIYRVSDTQY
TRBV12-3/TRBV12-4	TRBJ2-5	ASSSPPRGETQY
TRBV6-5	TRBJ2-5	ASSWGPLGETQY
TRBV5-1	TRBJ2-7	ASSLGTGAVWQY
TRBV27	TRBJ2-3	ASQSWSGGTDTQY
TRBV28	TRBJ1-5	ASSVRRGFNQPQH
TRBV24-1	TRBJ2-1	ATSEGRGATLNNEQF
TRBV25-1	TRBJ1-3	ASSESPGNTIY
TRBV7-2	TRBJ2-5	ASSLPIAGRETQY
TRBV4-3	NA	ASSPTGGPCEQY
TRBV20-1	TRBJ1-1	SAMTGFEAF
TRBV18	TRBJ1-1	ASSPRTGGTEAF
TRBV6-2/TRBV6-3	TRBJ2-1	ASSPVSSGRF
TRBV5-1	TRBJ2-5	ASSPFEGPDQETQY
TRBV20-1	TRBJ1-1	SASGGNTEAF
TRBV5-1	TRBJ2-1	ASSGTGSPPADEQF
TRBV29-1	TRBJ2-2	SVVRNGGTGELF
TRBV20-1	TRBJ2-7	SSGLAGGLYEQY
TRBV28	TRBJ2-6	ASRDDRGRSGANVLT
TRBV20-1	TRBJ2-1	SASISRLAGADEQF
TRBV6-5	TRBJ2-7	ASSYRTDSYEQY
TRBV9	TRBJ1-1	ASSVAGGRMNTEAF
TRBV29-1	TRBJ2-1	SAPTSSASYNEQF